This TCR beta chain was profiled in a study of T cells in Graves' hyperthyroidism and ophthalmopathy. Study at large: Prior to any treatment, at the point of initial diagnosis, peripheral blood was collected.

This clonotype was observed at least ten times. Across 18 months, stable Graves' hyperthyroidism was marked by no progression to ophthalmopathy. Diagnosis of hyperthyroidism was new in patients aged 18 to 65, and its duration was under 2 months. CDR3 length: 14 amino acids. The germline V gene has CDR1 KGHSH and CDR2 LQKENI. V shed 6 bases, J shed 0 bases, and the junction held 2 bases outside the gene matches. Amplified regions were TCR beta CDR3 sequences from RNA transcripts. Initially, a first-round RT-PCR of the TCR CDR3 employed the HTBI primer set. TCRdb independently ran MiXCR on the multiplex PCR reads; one entry per CDR3 protein. The repertoire holds approximately 330,000 distinct CDR3 sequences, 15% to 20% seen once, with about 53% in the top ten.

The chain combines TRBV18 with TRBJ1-5; the match to TRBD1 covers 7 bases. The TCR was taken from a woman aged 50 to 65 with Graves' hyperthyroidism. The sample consisted of blood. The CDR3 region is CASSQGDSNQPQHF. CDR3 coding DNA: TGTGCCAGCTCCCAGGGGGATAGCAATCAGCCCCAGCATTTT.